A selection of T cell receptor beta chains follows, all from one sample in a study of blood T cell repertoires in COVID-19. Profiled with immunoSEQ multiplex PCR; TCRdb holds only in-frame clones, not every one. Seen here are about 130,000 clones, approximately 80% observed once, and the top ten hold more than 9%. The sample was peripheral blood. These receptor sequences come from a woman in her sixties or seventies with acute or convalescent COVID-19. Both conserved end residues are part of each CDR3. Clone size is shown for a subset of rows, as once, few, many or a class of expanded clone.

TRBV5-1 . CASSLGSLSSYEQYF
TRBV5-5 . CASSLGAGLVNSPLHF
TRBV7-9 . CASSPGTGGNEQFF
TRBV2 . CASRGQGNTGELFF
TRBV2 . CASTLPGQDTEAFF
TRBV5-1 . CASSLGRDTDTQYF
TRBV5-5 . CASSLNIADNQPQHF
TRBV24-1 few CATSSSSNNPNYGYTF
TRBV2 few CASSADRGLGNEQFF
TRBV9 . CASSVVLEGGYTF
TRBV11-2 . CASSLGPFLSGSANYGYTF
TRBV4-2 . CASSQELGGVRPQHF
TRBV18 once CASSPGQYSNQPQHF
TRBV30 . CAWRVLAGAQETQYF
TRBV7-2 . CASSPRNTEAFF
TRBV12-3/TRBV12-4 . CASSFFGNTIYF
TRBV9 . CASSLPTGTYYGYTF
TRBV3-1/TRBV3-2 once CASSQASLSPLHF
TRBV7-2 . CASSLVSGGPGDTQYF
TRBV24-1 . CATSDMGGQPQHF
TRBV10-3 . CAIRPTTGTGNTIYF
TRBV7-9 . CASSPMSGVPEAFF
TRBV6-1 . CASSERVAGPGETQYF
TRBV9 . CASSYIFGTDPLYGYTF
TRBV7-9 . CASSGYRDFEAFF
TRBV19 . CASSNIVGNQPQHF
TRBV19 . CASRRTEAFF
TRBV14 . CASSRGTGEYNEQFF
TRBV2 . CASSPMGGTGTYEQYF
TRBV19 . CASSIDLRSTEAFF
TRBV12-3/TRBV12-4 . CASGQGPNTEAFF
TRBV24-1 . CATRPGQGLETQYF
TRBV19 . CASSIVGGNYGYTF
TRBV9 . CASSVGDRGLYGYTF